This T cell receptor beta chain was recovered during a study of T cell changes during pregnancy in multiple sclerosis (dated by TCRdb to the late 2010s). A note on the overall study: In women with multiple sclerosis, the researchers looked at how the T cell repertoire shifted as pregnancy progressed.

From the germline V gene, CDR1 is KGHSH and CDR2 is LQKENI. Including cysteine and phenylalanine, the CDR3 has 15 amino acids. The sequence is cut down to CDR3 DNA, 45 bases in frame from base 1. The V end loses 1 base and the J end loses 1 base, and a stretch of 11 bases separates them. Comments on this clone: The specificity of this receptor is unknown. No base quality values were provided; no much bigger clone lies one nucleotide off.

Library construction relied on the immunoSEQ multiplex PCR assay. TCRdb carries this immuneACCESS record with in-frame sequences only. Its versions omit some clonotypes, under half of them owing to an unresolved V gene in the studies checked, with the rest unexplained. Across this sample there are tens of thousands of clones, with around nine tenths seen only once. 1.4% of the sample lies in the top ten. This sequence was found in a female donor with multiple sclerosis, enrolled in a pregnancy study. The sequence joins TRBV18 to TRBJ2-7; no D gene call is confident. Sequenced material: peripheral blood, taken in the second trimester of pregnancy. The CDR3 reads CASSPLSVLSYEQYF. Here is the DNA: TGTGCCAGCTCACCACTGTCGGTATTATCCTACGAGCAGTACTTC. The full variable domain, completed from the reference TRBV18 and TRBJ2-7 proteins outside the CDR3, reads NAGVMQNPRHLVRRRGQEARLRCSPMKGHSHVYWYRQLPEEGLKFMVYLQKENIIDESGMPKERFSAEFPKEGPSILRIQQVVRGDSAAYFCASSPLSVLSYEQYFGPGTRLTVT.